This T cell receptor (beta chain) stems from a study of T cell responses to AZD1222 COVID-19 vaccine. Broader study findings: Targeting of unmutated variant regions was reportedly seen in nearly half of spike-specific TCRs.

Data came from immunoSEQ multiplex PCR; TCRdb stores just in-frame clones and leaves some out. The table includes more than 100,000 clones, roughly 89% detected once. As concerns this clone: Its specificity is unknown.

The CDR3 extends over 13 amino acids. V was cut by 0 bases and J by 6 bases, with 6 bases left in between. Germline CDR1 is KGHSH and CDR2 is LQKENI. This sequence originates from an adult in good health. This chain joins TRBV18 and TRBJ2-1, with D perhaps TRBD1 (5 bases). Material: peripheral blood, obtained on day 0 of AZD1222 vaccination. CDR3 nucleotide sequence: TGTGCCAGCTCACCACCGACAGCCAATGAGCAGTTCTTC. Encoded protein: CASSPPTANEQFF.